This entry is about one T cell receptor (beta chain). Its specificity is unknown. The donors formed part of the roughly 120-subject validation cohort, distinct from the approximately 670-subject first cohort. In germline, CDR1 is GTSNPN, CDR2 SVGIG (reference sequence). V was pared by 2 bases and J by 3 bases, with 3 bases of the junction left unmatched. This CDR3 is 14 amino acids long. Generated by immunoSEQ multiplex PCR, the TCRdb table keeps only in-frame clones and is missing some. Of 150,000 to 200,000 clones in the sample, about 89% are singletons; the top ten hold roughly 7%. The data were obtained in a study of cytomegalovirus exposure and HLA in healthy donors. Whole-study results and caveats: Subsequent analysis showed first-cohort TCR clusters tending to co-occur in 95 to 150 validation repertoires. Cytomegalovirus status was reportedly diagnosed by the classifier with high sensitivity and specificity. TCR beta chains numbering some 160 were designated cytomegalovirus-associated.

The receptor was derived from a man aged 30 to 45 in good health and CMV-seropositive. Material for sequencing was PBMCs. This chain joins TRBV30 and TRBJ1-5; 8 positions match TRBD1. CDR3 sequence: CAWSRTGTNQPQHF. The CDR3 nucleotides read TGTGCCTGGAGTAGGACAGGGACCAATCAGCCCCAGCATTTT.